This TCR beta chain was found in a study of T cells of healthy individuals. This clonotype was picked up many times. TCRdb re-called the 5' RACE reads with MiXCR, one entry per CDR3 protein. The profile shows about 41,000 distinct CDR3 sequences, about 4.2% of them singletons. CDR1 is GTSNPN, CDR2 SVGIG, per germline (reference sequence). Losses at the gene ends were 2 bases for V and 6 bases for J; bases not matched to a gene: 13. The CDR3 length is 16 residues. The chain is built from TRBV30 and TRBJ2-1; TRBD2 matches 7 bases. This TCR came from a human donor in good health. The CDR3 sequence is CAWSFQGRENVNEQFF. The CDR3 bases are TGTGCCTGGAGTTTCCAAGGGCGGGAGAATGTCAATGAGCAGTTCTTC.